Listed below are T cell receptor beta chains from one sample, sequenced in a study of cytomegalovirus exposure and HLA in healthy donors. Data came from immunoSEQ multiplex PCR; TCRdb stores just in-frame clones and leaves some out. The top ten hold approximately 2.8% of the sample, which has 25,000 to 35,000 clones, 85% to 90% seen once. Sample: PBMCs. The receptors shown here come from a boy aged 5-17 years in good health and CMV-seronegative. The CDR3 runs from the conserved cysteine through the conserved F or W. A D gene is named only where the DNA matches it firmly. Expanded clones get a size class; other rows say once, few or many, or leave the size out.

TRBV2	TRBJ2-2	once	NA	TGTGCCAGCAGCCAGTGGGGGGGGCGGATCACCGGGGAGCTGTTTTTT	CASSQWGGRITGELFF
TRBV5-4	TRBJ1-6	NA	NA	TGTGCCAGCAGCTTAGACAGTCAGCGGGCACCCCTCCACTTT	CASSLDSQRAPLHF
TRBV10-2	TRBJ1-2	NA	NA	TGCGCCAGCAGTGACTACAGGAATGGCTACACCTTC	CASSDYRNGYTF
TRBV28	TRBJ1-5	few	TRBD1	TGTGCCAGCAGTTTTCGTATCTACAGGGGAGGAAGCAATCAGCCCCAGCATTTT	CASSFRIYRGGSNQPQHF
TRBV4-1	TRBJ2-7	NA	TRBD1	TGCGCCAGCAGCAAACCGGGACAGGGGGCTAAAGAGCAGTACTTC	CASSKPGQGAKEQYF
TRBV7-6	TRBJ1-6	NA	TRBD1	TGTGCCAGCAGCCAGTTAGGACAGGGGTCAAATTCACCCCTCCACTTT	CASSQLGQGSNSPLHF
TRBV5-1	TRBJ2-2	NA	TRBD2	TGCGCCAGCAGCTATGGGACTAGTAACACCGGGGAGCTGTTTTTT	CASSYGTSNTGELFF
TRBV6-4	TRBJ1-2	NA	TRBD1	TGTGCCAGCAGAGGACAGGTTTATGGCTACACCTTC	CASRGQVYGYTF
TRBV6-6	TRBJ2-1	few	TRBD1	TGTGCCACCCAAGGACAGGGAGTCAATGAGCAGTTCTTC	CATQGQGVNEQFF
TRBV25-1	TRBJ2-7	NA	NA	TGTGCCAGCACCGGTAAGGGGTCCTACGAGCAGTACTTC	CASTGKGSYEQYF
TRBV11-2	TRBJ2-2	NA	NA	TGTGCCAGCAGCCCCCATCAAGCCGGGGGCGGGGAGCTGTTTTTT	CASSPHQAGGGELFF
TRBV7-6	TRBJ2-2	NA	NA	TGTGCCAGCAGCTCCCAGGCCCAGGGGCGGAACACCGGGGAGCTGTTTTTT	CASSSQAQGRNTGELFF
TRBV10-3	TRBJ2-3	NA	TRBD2	TGTGCCATCAGTGAGTCAGAACTAGCGGGGTTCACAGATACGCAGTATTTT	CAISESELAGFTDTQYF
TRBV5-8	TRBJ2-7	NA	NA	TGTGCCAGCAGCCGTAGCTACGAGCAGTACTTC	CASSRSYEQYF
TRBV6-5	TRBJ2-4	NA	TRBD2	TGTGCCAGCAGTTCGACTAGCGGGGGGTTGGACATTCAGTACTTC	CASSSTSGGLDIQYF
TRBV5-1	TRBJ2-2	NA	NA	TGCGCCAGCAGCTCGCAGGGAATCGGGGAGCTGTTTTTT	CASSSQGIGELFF
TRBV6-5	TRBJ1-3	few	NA	TGTGCCAGCAGCCAGATAATTGGAAACACCATATATTTT	CASSQIIGNTIYF
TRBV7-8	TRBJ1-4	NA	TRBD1	TGTGCCAGCAGCTTTACCGGGGAAGTACGGACAGGGGATGAAAAACTGTTTTTT	CASSFTGEVRTGDEKLFF
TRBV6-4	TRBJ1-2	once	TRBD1	TGTGCCAGCAGTGGCCGACAGGGATCGGGCTACACCTTC	CASSGRQGSGYTF
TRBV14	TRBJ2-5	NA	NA	TGTGCCAGCAGCCCAGATCGACAGATACGTTACCAGTACTTC	CASSPDRQIRYQYF
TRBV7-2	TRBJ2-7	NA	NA	TGTGCCAGCAGCTCCAACCGGGACATACTGAAGCCCTACGAGCAGTACTTC	CASSSNRDILKPYEQYF
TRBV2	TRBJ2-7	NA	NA	TGTGCCAGCAGTGAAGCGGGCAGGGCCACCTACGAGCAGTACTTC	CASSEAGRATYEQYF
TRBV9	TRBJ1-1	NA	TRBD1	TGTGCCAGCAAAGACGGGACAGGGCGGAACACTGAAGCTTTCTTT	CASKDGTGRNTEAFF
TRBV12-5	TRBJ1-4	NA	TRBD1	TGTGCTAGTGGTTTGGGTACAGGGGGCCTTGAAAAACTGTTTTTT	CASGLGTGGLEKLFF
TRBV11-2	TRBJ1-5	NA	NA	TGTGCCAGCAGCTTAGACGGGGGGGAGCAGCCCCAGCATTTT	CASSLDGGEQPQHF
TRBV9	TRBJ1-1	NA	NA	TGTGCCAGCAGCCTCCGGGACACCCTTTGGGTAAACACTGAAGCTTTCTTT	CASSLRDTLWVNTEAFF
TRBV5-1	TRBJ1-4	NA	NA	TGCGCCAGCAGCTCGGGGGGTGCTAATGAAAAACTGTTTTTT	CASSSGGANEKLFF
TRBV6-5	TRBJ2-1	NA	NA	TGTGCCAGCAGTTACTCGACAGGAGCTCTCTACAATGAGCAGTTCTTC	CASSYSTGALYNEQFF
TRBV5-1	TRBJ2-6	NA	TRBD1	TGCGCCAGCAGCTTCCAGACAGGGGCGTTAGCTGGGGCCAACGTCCTGACTTTC	CASSFQTGALAGANVLTF
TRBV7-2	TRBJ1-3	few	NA	TGTGCCAGCAGCTTAACGAGCTCTGGAAACACCATATATTTT	CASSLTSSGNTIYF
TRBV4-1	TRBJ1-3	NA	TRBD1	TGCGCCAGCAGCCAAGGGAGACAGGGGGCTGCGGGAAACACCATATATTTT	CASSQGRQGAAGNTIYF
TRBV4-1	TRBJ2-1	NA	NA	TGCGCCAGCAGCCAAGCGTCCTACAATGAGCAGTTCTTC	CASSQASYNEQFF
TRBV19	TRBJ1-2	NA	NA	TGTGCCAGTAGTATATTTGGGGGGATGAACTATGGCTACACCTTC	CASSIFGGMNYGYTF
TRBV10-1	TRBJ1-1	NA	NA	TGCGCCAGCAGTGATACAGGGATCACTGAAGCTTTCTTT	CASSDTGITEAFF
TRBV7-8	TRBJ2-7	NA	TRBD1	TGTGCCAGCAGCCTAAATCCGGGACAGGGGGTCCACGAGCAGTACTTC	CASSLNPGQGVHEQYF
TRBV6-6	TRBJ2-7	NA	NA	TGTGCCAGCAGTTACGCGGGATTCTACGAGCAGTACTTC	CASSYAGFYEQYF
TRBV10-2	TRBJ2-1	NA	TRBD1	TGCGCCAGCTGTGGGACAGATCGCTCCTACAATGAGCAGTTCTTC	CASCGTDRSYNEQFF
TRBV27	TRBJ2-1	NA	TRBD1	TGTGCCAGCAGTTTACGGGGGACAGGGGCCCCGGGCTCCTACAATGAGCAGTTCTTC	CASSLRGTGAPGSYNEQFF
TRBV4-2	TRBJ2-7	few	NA	TGTGCCAGCAGCCAAGAGTATAAAGCCTACTACGAGCAGTACTTC	CASSQEYKAYYEQYF
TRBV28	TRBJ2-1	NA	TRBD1	TGTGCCAGCAGTTCCTATCCGGGACAGGGGAAAAATGAGCAGTTCTTC	CASSSYPGQGKNEQFF
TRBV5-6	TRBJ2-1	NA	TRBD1	TGTGCCAGCAGCTTGGGACAGGGGATAGGGAATGAGCAGTTCTTC	CASSLGQGIGNEQFF
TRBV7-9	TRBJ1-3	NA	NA	TGTGCCAGCAATGAGGGAGCCGGAAACACCATATATTTT	CASNEGAGNTIYF
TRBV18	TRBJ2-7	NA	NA	TGTGCCAGCTCATTCGACAGGTCTCACGAGCAGTACTTC	CASSFDRSHEQYF
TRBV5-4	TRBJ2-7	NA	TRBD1	TGTGCCAGCAGCCCGGGACAGACTACCTACGAGCAGTACTTC	CASSPGQTTYEQYF
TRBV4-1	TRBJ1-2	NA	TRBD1	TGCGCCAGCAGCCAAGAATTGACAGGGAAAGTTAGAGGCTACACCTTC	CASSQELTGKVRGYTF
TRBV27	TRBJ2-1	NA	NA	TGTGCCAGCAGTTTATTCCGGACAGTTTCCTCCTACAATGAGCAGTTCTTC	CASSLFRTVSSYNEQFF